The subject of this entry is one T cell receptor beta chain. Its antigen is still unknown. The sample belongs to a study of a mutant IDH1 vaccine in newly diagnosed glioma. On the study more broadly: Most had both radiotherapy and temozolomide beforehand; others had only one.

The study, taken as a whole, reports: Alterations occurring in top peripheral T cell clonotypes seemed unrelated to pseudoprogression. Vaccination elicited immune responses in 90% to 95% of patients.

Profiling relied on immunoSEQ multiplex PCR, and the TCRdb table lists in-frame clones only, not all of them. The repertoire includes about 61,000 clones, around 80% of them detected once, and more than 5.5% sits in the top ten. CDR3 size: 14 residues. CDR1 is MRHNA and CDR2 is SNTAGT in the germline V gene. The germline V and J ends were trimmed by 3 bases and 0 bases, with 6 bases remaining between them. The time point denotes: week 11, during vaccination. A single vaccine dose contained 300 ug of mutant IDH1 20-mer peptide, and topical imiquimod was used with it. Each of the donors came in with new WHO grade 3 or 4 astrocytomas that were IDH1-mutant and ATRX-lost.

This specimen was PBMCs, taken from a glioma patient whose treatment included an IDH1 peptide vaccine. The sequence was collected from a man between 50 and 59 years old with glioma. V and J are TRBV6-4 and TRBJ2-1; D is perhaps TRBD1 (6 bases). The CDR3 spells CASSEDSSYNEQFF. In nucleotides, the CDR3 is TGTGCCAGCAGTGAGGACAGCTCCTACAATGAGCAGTTCTTC.